The clone carrying this T cell receptor (beta chain) came up a few times. Its specificity is not known. This sample was taken from a study of metastatic and nonmetastatic thyroid tumors. Study-wide context: The study looked at repertoires side by side in blood and in tumor or nodule tissue from malignant and benign thyroid patients.

The germline gives CDR1 SNHLY, CDR2 FYNNEI. The CDR3 consists of 12 residues. V was clipped by 7 bases and J by 2 bases; unmatched bases: 1. Whole-study findings and limits: In blood and tumor, TCR beta diversity was reportedly significantly higher in malignant thyroid tumors than in benign nodules.

Nobody among the patients had been given any treatment before thyroid surgery. MiXCR re-clonotyped the PCR reads for TCRdb. The table lists some 20,000 clones, roughly 24% of them singletons. Sequenced sample: blood. J is TRBJ2-7 and V is TRBV2; 8 positions match TRBD1. This receptor was obtained from a male donor with papillary thyroid cancer or a benign thyroid nodule (not recorded which). Some clones in this sample may be carry-over from other donors' samples. Here the CDR3 reads CASKQGAYEQYF. The CDR3 nucleotides read TGTGCCAGCAAACAGGGGGCCTACGAGCAGTACTTC.